Presented here are 27 T cell receptor beta chains from one specimen sequenced in a study of shared clonotypes between healthy human individuals. Naive CD8 cells comprised CD45RO-negative, CCR7-positively selected cells, excluding terminally differentiated effector memory CD45RA+ cells. Generated by immunoSEQ multiplex PCR, the TCRdb table keeps only in-frame clones and is missing some. The sample lists about 680,000 clones, 92% occurring once. The sequenced sample consisted of naive CD8+ T cells sorted from blood. These receptors came from a man aged 30 to 39 in good health.

The chain uses TRBV11-2 and TRBJ2-4; the D is unclear. The germline V gene encodes CDR1 SGHAT and CDR2 FQNNGV. V lost 6 bases to trimming and J lost 0 bases, with 12 bases between them. This CDR3 contains 15 residues. The CDR3 is CASSTRTGAKNIQYF. CDR3 coding DNA: TGTGCCAGCAGTACCCGGACGGGAGCCAAAAACATTCAGTACTTC.

This rearrangement joins TRBV6-1 to TRBJ2-1; 7 bases align to TRBD2. Germline V gene lookup returns CDR1 MNHNS and CDR2 SASEGT. V lost 3 bases, J lost 3 bases, and 8 bases stayed unmatched. This CDR3 region has 16 residues. The CDR3: CASSDPTGTIYNEQFF. As DNA, the CDR3 is TGTGCCAGCAGTGACCCTACCGGGACTATCTACAATGAGCAGTTCTTC.

This chain links TRBV2 with TRBJ2-1; maybe TRBD2 (6 bases). Germline V gives CDR1 SNHLY, CDR2 FYNNEI. The CDR3 is made up of 13 amino acids. V lost 8 bases, J lost 10 bases, and 18 bases lay in between. The CDR3 reads CASGGLLSREQFF. The CDR3 DNA follows: TGTGCCAGCGGGGGACTCCTTTCCCGGGAGCAGTTCTTC.

The genes are TRBV28 and TRBJ2-1; a weak D match, TRBD1 (5 bases). The CDR3 is made up of 15 amino acids. V was clipped by 5 bases and J by 2 bases, with 13 bases between them. Germline lookup yields CDR1 MDHEN and CDR2 SYDVKM. CDR3 region: CASSQRQSAYNEQFF. In DNA form, the CDR3 reads TGTGCCAGCAGTCAACGACAGAGCGCCTACAATGAGCAGTTCTTC. The entire variable domain, with the rest obtained from reference TRBV28 and TRBJ2-1, is as follows: DVKVTQSSRYLVKRTGEKVFLECVQDMDHENMFWYRQDPGLGLRLIYFSYDVKMKEKGDIPEGYSVSREKKERFSLILESASTNQTSMYLCASSQRQSAYNEQFFGPGTRLTVL.

The CDR3 sequence is CASSQETRPYEQYF. Written as DNA, the CDR3 is TGCGCCAGCAGTCAAGAGACACGACCCTACGAGCAGTACTTC. The chain links TRBV5-1 to TRBJ2-7, with D unresolved. V lost 5 bases and J 2 bases, leaving 14 bases between the germline ends. This CDR3 is built from 14 residues. In germline, CDR1 is SGHRS, CDR2 YFSETQ.

The V and J genes are TRBV4-3 and TRBJ2-3; the D gene is possibly TRBD2 (5 bases). V was shortened by 9 bases and J by 0 bases, with 16 bases between the two germline ends. This CDR3 has 15 amino acids. CDR1 is LGHNA, CDR2 YSLEER, per germline. In DNA form, the CDR3 reads TGCGCCAGTCGAGGAACTAGACTGAGCACAGATACGCAGTATTTT. Amino acid sequence: CASRGTRLSTDTQYF.

The chain links TRBV12-2 to TRBJ2-5; the D call in the table, TRBD1, was not verified against the DNA. TRBV12-2 is flagged as a pseudogene. CDR3 length: 14 residues. The CDR3 DNA reads as TGTGCAAGTCGGAAGGGGAAGGGGGAAGAGACCCAGTACTTC. Protein sequence: CASRKGKGEETQYF.

This rearrangement joins TRBV29-1 to TRBJ1-4; the D is unclear. CDR1 and CDR2 (germline): SQVTM, ANQGSEA. The CDR3 is 12 amino acids. With 4 bases removed from V and 6 bases from J, the gap between germline ends came to 9 bases. The CDR3 nucleotides are TGCAGCGTTGTAGGGTGGGATGAAAAACTGTTTTTT. Protein: CSVVGWDEKLFF.

The J gene is TRBJ2-1, the V gene TRBV5-1; D ambiguous. Germline V gene lookup returns CDR1 SGHRS and CDR2 YFSETQ. The CDR3 length is 12 residues. V lost 0 bases, J lost 5 bases, and 3 bases lay in between. For the CDR3, the DNA is TGCGCCAGCAGCTTGGTTCACAATGAGCAGTTCTTC. It yields the protein CASSLVHNEQFF.

CDR3 loop: CASSYSRGYNEQFF. The DNA for the CDR3 is TGTGCCAGCAGTTACTCGAGGGGTTACAATGAGCAGTTCTTC. The J gene is TRBJ2-1, the V gene TRBV6-5, with D perhaps assigned TRBD1 or TRBD2 (5 bases each). The CDR3 length is 14 residues. The germline V and J ends were trimmed by 0 bases and 4 bases, with 7 bases remaining between them. Germline CDR1 MNHEY, CDR2 SVGAGI.

The V call is TRBV6-1, the J call TRBJ1-2; 8 nucleotides line up with TRBD1. The CDR3 totals 19 residues. V lost 2 bases, J lost 2 bases, and 16 bases stayed unmatched. Germline-derived CDR1 and CDR2 are MNHNS and SASEGT. The CDR3 protein is CASSERFTGQGGSNYGYTF. CDR3 in DNA: TGTGCCAGCAGTGAACGATTTACTGGACAGGGAGGGAGCAACTATGGCTACACCTTC.

The rearrangement joins TRBV7-7 to TRBJ2-1; 9 bases fit TRBD2. V dropped 5 bases and J dropped 4; count of bases not matched to a gene: 6. Germline V gene data show CDR1 as SSHAT and CDR2 as FNYEAQ (reference sequence). The CDR3 totals 15 residues. CDR3: CASSPGLAPYNEQFF. DNA of the CDR3: TGTGCCAGCAGCCCCGGACTAGCGCCTTACAATGAGCAGTTCTTC.

The chain recombines TRBV10-3 with TRBJ1-1; D uncertain. The germline gives CDR1 ENHRY, CDR2 SYGVKD. V was shortened by 7 bases and J by 0 bases, with 9 bases between the two germline ends. The CDR3 loop spans 13 amino acids. Here the CDR3 reads CAIKEGLNTEAFF. The CDR3 DNA is TGTGCCATCAAGGAGGGCTTGAACACTGAAGCTTTCTTT.

V gene TRBV5-4 combines with J gene TRBJ1-4, with 8 bases lining up with TRBD1. The CDR3 sequence is 15 residues long. Trimming took 4 bases from V and 8 from J; bases not matched to a gene: 10. Germline values: CDR1 SGHNT, CDR2 YYREEE (reference sequence). CDR3 coding DNA: TGTGCCAGCAGCCCCCACGCAGGGGGCGGCGAAAAACTGTTTTTT. This gives the protein CASSPHAGGGEKLFF.

The chain carries TRBV5-4 and TRBJ2-7, with TRBD1 identical over 10 bases. The J segment lost 0 bases and the V segment lost 5 bases, leaving 5 bases of the junction unmatched. The CDR3 length is 15 residues. The V gene's germline CDR1 is SGHNT and CDR2 YYREEE (reference sequence). CDR3 protein: CASSYGQGDSYEQYF. Written as DNA, the CDR3 is TGTGCCAGCAGTTATGGACAGGGGGACTCCTACGAGCAGTACTTC.

The V call is TRBV27, the J call TRBJ1-2, with D maybe TRBD1 (5 bases). In germline, CDR1 is MNHEY, CDR2 SMNVEV (reference sequence). V was shortened by 2 bases and J by 6 bases, with 16 bases between the two germline ends. CDR3 length equals 15 residues. In DNA, the CDR3 is TGTGCCAGCAGTTTAGTATTTATGGCAGGGAATGGCTACACCTTC. Translated: CASSLVFMAGNGYTF.

This chain joins TRBV11-3 and TRBJ2-2; the D is unclear. This CDR3 contains 14 residues. Germline V gives CDR1 SGHNT, CDR2 YENEEA. With 1 base removed from V and 3 bases from J, the gap between germline ends came to 6 bases. The CDR3 coding sequence is TGTGCCAGCAGCTTAGTAGGGTACACCGGGGAGCTGTTTTTT. This codes for CASSLVGYTGELFF.

The chain recombines TRBV20-1 with TRBJ2-5, with D unresolved. CDR1 is DFQATT, CDR2 SNEGSKA, per germline (reference sequence). CDR3 length equals 11 residues. Deletions cut 3 bases from V and 4 bases from J, with 6 bases between. The CDR3 nucleotides are TGCAGTGCTAGTTTCCCAGAGACCCAGTACTTC. It is translated as CSASFPETQYF.

This chain joins TRBV7-2 and TRBJ2-7; TRBD1 agrees at 8 bases. Germline loops: CDR1 SGHTA, CDR2 FQGNSA. V lost 5 bases and J lost 5; bases outside the gene matches: 11. The CDR3 totals 15 residues. The CDR3: CASSPRQGRAHEQYF. The CDR3 DNA sequence: TGTGCCAGCAGCCCGCGACAGGGGCGGGCGCACGAGCAGTACTTC.

The gene calls are TRBV27 and TRBJ1-5; D perhaps matches TRBD1 (5 bases). Germline lookup yields CDR1 MNHEY and CDR2 SMNVEV (reference sequence). This CDR3 is 14 amino acids long. V was trimmed by 6 bases and J by 0 bases, leaving 9 bases between them. The CDR3 nucleotides are TGTGCCAGCAGCCAAGGGGCTAGCAATCAGCCCCAGCATTTT. Its protein is CASSQGASNQPQHF.

The chain employs TRBV11-3 and TRBJ2-7, with a weak D call TRBD2 (6 bases). V was pared by 5 bases and J by 3 bases, with 17 bases between. The CDR3 totals 15 residues. Germline assignment: CDR1 SGHNT and CDR2 YENEEA. The CDR3 region is CASSLWRDGRYEQYF. The CDR3 region has the DNA TGTGCCAGCAGCCTTTGGCGGGATGGACGCTACGAGCAGTACTTC. Full variable domain (rest looked up from reference TRBV11-3 and TRBJ2-7): EAGVVQSPRYKIIEKKQPVAFWCNPISGHNTLYWYLQNLGQGPELLIRYENEEAVDDSQLPKDRFSAERLKGVDSTLKIQPAELGDSAVYLCASSLWRDGRYEQYFGPGTRLTVT.

This sequence joins TRBV21-1 and TRBJ1-4; TRBD1, as called in the table, went unchecked against the DNA. TRBV21-1 is designated a pseudogene. The CDR3 is 17 amino acids. CDR3 protein: CASSKAGQDGTNEKLFF. CDR3 in DNA: TGTGCCAGCAGCAAAGCCGGACAGGATGGGACTAATGAAAAACTGTTTTTT.

The chain is built from TRBV7-9 and TRBJ2-1; D gene ambiguous. V was pared by 3 bases and J by 7 bases, with 16 bases between. Per the germline V gene, CDR1 is SEHNR and CDR2 is FQNEAQ (reference sequence). The CDR3 runs 15 residues. The CDR3 region has the DNA TGTGCCAGCAGCTTGGTGTTGGGCATAGGGAATGAGCAGTTCTTC. It specifies CASSLVLGIGNEQFF.

The rearrangement links TRBV5-1 to TRBJ2-3; D perhaps matches TRBD1 (6 bases). This CDR3 is built from 14 residues. The V end lost 3 bases, the J end lost 0 bases, and 8 bases lay between the germline ends. Germline V gives CDR1 SGHRS, CDR2 YFSETQ. The CDR3 sequence: CASSYRVSTDTQYF. The CDR3 bases are TGCGCCAGCAGCTACAGGGTCAGCACAGATACGCAGTATTTT. The entire variable domain, with the rest obtained from reference TRBV5-1 and TRBJ2-3, is as follows: KAGVTQTPRYLIKTRGQQVTLSCSPISGHRSVSWYQQTPGQGLQFLFEYFSETQRNKGNFPGRFSGRQFSNSRSEMNVSTLELGDSALYLCASSYRVSTDTQYFGPGTRLTVL.

The chain couples TRBV28 to TRBJ1-5; D possibly corresponds to TRBD1 (5 bases). V dropped 4 bases and J dropped 3 bases, with 16 bases sitting between them. CDR1 and CDR2 from the germline V gene are MDHEN and SYDVKM. The CDR3 is 16 residues long. The CDR3 DNA reads TGTGCCAGCAGTTCCCTCCCGGGGGGATACAATCAGCCCCAGCATTTT. Translated: CASSSLPGGYNQPQHF.

The chain joins TRBV7-6 to TRBJ2-3; TRBD2 might be the D (6 bases). Germline-derived CDR1 and CDR2 are SGHVS and FNYEAQ. This CDR3 is built from 17 residues. V lost 1 base to trimming and J lost 0 bases, with 14 bases between them. CDR3 coding DNA: TGTGCCAGCAGCTTAGTGTGGCGGGGATCTAGCACAGATACGCAGTATTTT. It yields the protein CASSLVWRGSSTDTQYF.

V gene TRBV18 combines with J gene TRBJ1-2; D call uncertain. The CDR3 covers 15 residues. V lost 3 bases and J 7 bases, leaving 18 bases between the germline ends. Germline lookup yields CDR1 KGHSH and CDR2 LQKENI. In nucleotides, the CDR3 is TGTGCCAGCTCACCGTCCCACTTGGGCGGGGTTGGCTACACCTTC. Encoded protein: CASSPSHLGGVGYTF.